The entry that follows covers one TCR beta chain sequence. The method was immunoSEQ multiplex PCR; TCRdb's version includes in-frame clones alone and lacks a portion of them. This table has a few hundred thousand clones, 88% appearing once. This entry is derived from a study of blood T cell repertoires in COVID-19. The CDR3 runs to 14 residues. CDR1 and CDR2 (germline): MNHEY, SVGAGI. V lost 11 bases, J lost 5 bases, and 21 bases lay in between. The sample consisted of peripheral blood. This chain links TRBV6-5 with TRBJ2-5; tentatively, D is TRBD2 (6 bases). The clonotype originates from a woman in her twenties or thirties with COVID-19, enrolled during active disease. The CDR3 is CASRRGLRTETQYF. The CDR3 bases are TGTGCCTCGCGGAGGGGACTGAGGACGGAGACCCAGTACTTC.